This is a list of T cell receptor beta chains from one sample in a study of T cells in Graves' hyperthyroidism and ophthalmopathy. TCRdb re-analysed the multiplex PCR reads in MiXCR, keeping a single row per CDR3 protein. The data hold under 250,000 distinct CDR3 sequences, with approximately 23% observed a single time. The sequencing sample was made of blood. The receptors originated from a woman aged 40-49 years with Graves' ophthalmopathy. Each CDR3 is given without its conserved first and last residue. D genes are given only for firm matches.

V	D	J	CDR3
TRBV29-1	-	TRBJ1-1	SGQAMNTEAF
TRBV2	-	TRBJ1-1	ASTIPVGDTEAF
TRBV6-1	TRBD2	TRBJ2-5	ASRGTSGQETQY
TRBV30	-	TRBJ1-2	AWTGMAELYGYT
TRBV12-3/TRBV12-4	TRBD2	TRBJ2-7	ASSPELAGAYEQY
TRBV9	-	TRBJ1-1	ASSDGWGTNTEAF
TRBV10-3	TRBD2	TRBJ2-7	AAGGNEQY
TRBV4-1	-	TRBJ2-5	ASSQVGTGTETQY
TRBV20-1	-	TRBJ2-7	SASVGSSGYEQY
TRBV27	TRBD1	TRBJ1-1	ASITRTGDYHTEAF
TRBV6-2/TRBV6-3	-	TRBJ2-7	ATLRLQDTYEQY
TRBV19	-	TRBJ2-2	ASPPKGTNTGELF
TRBV19	TRBD1	TRBJ2-5	ASSIGTGDRKTQY
TRBV30	-	TRBJ1-2	AWSVPGGYGYT
TRBV27	-	TRBJ1-3	ASSPQGPGNTIY
TRBV28	-	TRBJ2-7	ASSFGRASYEQY